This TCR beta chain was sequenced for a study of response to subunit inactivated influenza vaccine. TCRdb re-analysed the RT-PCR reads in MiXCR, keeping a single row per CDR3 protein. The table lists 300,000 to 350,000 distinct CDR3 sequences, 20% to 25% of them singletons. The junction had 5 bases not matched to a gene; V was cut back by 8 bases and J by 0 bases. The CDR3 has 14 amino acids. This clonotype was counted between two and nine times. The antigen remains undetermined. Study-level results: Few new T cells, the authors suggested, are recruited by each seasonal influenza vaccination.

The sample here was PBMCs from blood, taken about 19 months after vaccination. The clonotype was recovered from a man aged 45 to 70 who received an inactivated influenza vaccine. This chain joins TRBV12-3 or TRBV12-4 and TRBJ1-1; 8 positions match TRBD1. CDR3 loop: CASCLTGVNTEAFF. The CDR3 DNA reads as TGTGCCAGCTGTCTGACAGGGGTGAACACTGAAGCTTTCTTT.